The 21 T cell receptor beta chains given below trace back to one sample, sequenced in a study of blood T cell repertoires in COVID-19. Assay used: immunoSEQ multiplex PCR; TCRdb lists only in-frame clones, some missing. There are about 54,000 clones in the sample; around 83% occur only once, and about 2% lies in the top ten. The sequenced sample consisted of peripheral blood. The receptors here all came from an older woman with acute or convalescent COVID-19.

This chain uses TRBV4-1 with TRBJ1-6, with D possibly matching TRBD1 (5 bases). Looked up from germline, CDR1 is MGHRA and CDR2 is YSYEKL. The germline V and J ends were trimmed by 4 bases and 10 bases, with 20 bases remaining between them. This CDR3 region has 16 residues. In nucleotides, the CDR3 is TGCGCCAGCAGCCTACCTGATGGTAAGGGGAACTCACCCCTCCACTTT. Translation: CASSLPDGKGNSPLHF.

The chain uses TRBV28 and TRBJ1-1; D ambiguous. The CDR3 length is 13 residues. CDR1 MDHEN and CDR2 SYDVKM come from the germline V gene. With 6 bases removed from V and 5 bases from J, the gap between germline ends came to 13 bases. The CDR3 DNA follows: TGTGCCAGCAGCTTTACGGAGAGGACTGAAGCTTTCTTT. Encoded protein: CASSFTERTEAFF. The full variable domain, completed using reference TRBV28 and TRBJ1-1, is DVKVTQSSRYLVKRTGEKVFLECVQDMDHENMFWYRQDPGLGLRLIYFSYDVKMKEKGDIPEGYSVSREKKERFSLILESASTNQTSMYLCASSFTERTEAFFGQGTRLTVV.

J is TRBJ2-3 and V is TRBV28, with D possibly TRBD1 on 6 matching bases. Per germline, CDR1 MDHEN and CDR2 SYDVKM. V shed 6 bases and J shed 6 bases, with 16 bases lying between them. This CDR3 is built from 14 residues. CDR3 loop: CASRTGSFGDTQYF. The CDR3 nucleotides are TGTGCCAGCAGGACAGGTTCCTTCGGGGATACGCAGTATTTT.

This clone was recorded only once. CDR3 nucleotides: TGTGCCAGCAGTTTCGTAGCGCGAAGCTCCTACGAGCAGTACTTC. Encoded protein: CASSFVARSSYEQYF. This rearrangement joins TRBV28 to TRBJ2-7; tentatively, D is TRBD2 (5 bases). V gave up 3 bases and J gave up 0 bases, with 12 bases separating them. Germline CDR1 and CDR2: MDHEN and SYDVKM. The CDR3 runs to 15 residues. The whole variable domain, remainder taken from reference TRBV28 and TRBJ2-7, is DVKVTQSSRYLVKRTGEKVFLECVQDMDHENMFWYRQDPGLGLRLIYFSYDVKMKEKGDIPEGYSVSREKKERFSLILESASTNQTSMYLCASSFVARSSYEQYFGPGTRLTVT.

This chain uses TRBV29-1 with TRBJ1-5; D is undetermined. Trimming removed 8 bases from V and 8 bases from J, with 7 bases in between. CDR3 length equals 9 residues. In germline, CDR1 is SQVTM, CDR2 ANQGSEA. This CDR3 reads CSPPEPQHF. Here the CDR3 DNA reads TGCAGCCCTCCGGAGCCCCAGCATTTT.

The chain recombines TRBV20-1 with TRBJ2-4; 7 nucleotides align to TRBD2. Germline loops: CDR1 DFQATT, CDR2 SNEGSKA (reference sequence). V shed 3 bases, J shed 3 bases, and the junction held 17 bases outside the gene matches. The CDR3 length is 18 residues. Here the CDR3 reads CSASFLGGKNVDKNIQYF. Written as DNA, the CDR3 is TGCAGTGCTAGTTTTTTGGGAGGGAAGAATGTTGACAAAAACATTCAGTACTTC.

This chain uses TRBV10-3 with TRBJ1-2; no firm D call. Deletions cut 6 bases from V and 4 bases from J, with 12 bases between. The CDR3 covers 13 residues. The germline gives CDR1 ENHRY, CDR2 SYGVKD. In DNA, the CDR3 is TGTGCCATCAGGGGCAGTGATTTCTATGGCTACACCTTC. Protein sequence: CAIRGSDFYGYTF.

This clone was detected a few times. The chain links TRBV7-3 to TRBJ2-7; 7 bases fit TRBD2. The CDR3 sequence is 15 residues long. Looked up from germline, CDR1 is SGHTA and CDR2 is FQGTGA. Losses at the gene ends were 3 bases for V and 0 bases for J; bases not matched to a gene: 5. CDR3 nucleotides: TGTGCCAGCAGCTTGAGCGGGGAAAGCTCCTACGAGCAGTACTTC. Protein sequence: CASSLSGESSYEQYF.

The genes are TRBV15 and TRBJ1-6; maybe TRBD1 (6 bases). The germline V gene encodes CDR1 LNHNV and CDR2 YYDKDF (reference sequence). There are 16 residues in the CDR3. V was clipped by 0 bases and J by 7 bases, with 13 bases between them. This chain's CDR3 is CATSRDPRQENSPLHF. The DNA of the CDR3 is TGTGCCACCAGCAGAGACCCTAGACAGGAGAATTCACCCCTCCACTTT.

The V call is TRBV5-6, the J call TRBJ1-2; D is ambiguous. The CDR3 is 13 residues long. The germline V and J ends were trimmed by 3 bases and 7 bases, with 13 bases remaining between them. Per germline, CDR1 SGHDT and CDR2 YYEEEE. The CDR3 DNA reads as TGTGCCAGCAGCTCAACGGGGTTCGGTGGCTACACCTTC. It translates to CASSSTGFGGYTF.

The chain recombines TRBV12-3 or TRBV12-4 with TRBJ1-2; 8 nucleotides line up with TRBD1. The CDR3 is 12 amino acids. With V trimmed by 5 bases and J by 6 bases, 2 bases remained unmatched. The DNA for the CDR3 is TGTGCCAGCAGTCGGGACAGGCATGGCTACACCTTC. Protein sequence: CASSRDRHGYTF.

The chain recombines TRBV5-1 with TRBJ2-1; 8 bases line up with TRBD2. Germline V CDR1 and CDR2: SGHRS, YFSETQ. Trimming at V came to 4 bases and at J to 5 bases, leaving 11 bases not matched to a gene. The CDR3 consists of 16 residues. DNA of the CDR3: TGCGCCAGCAGCCCCCGGGGTAGCGGGAAAAACAATGAGCAGTTCTTC. Translating gives CASSPRGSGKNNEQFF.

The gene calls are TRBV11-2 and TRBJ2-1, with a possible D match to TRBD1 (6 bases). Trimming cost V 5 bases and J 6 bases, with 14 bases left between them. Germline V CDR1 and CDR2: SGHAT, FQNNGV. The CDR3 sequence is 14 residues long. CDR3: CASSVGTSGNEQFF. The CDR3 DNA reads as TGTGCCAGCAGCGTCGGGACAAGTGGCAATGAGCAGTTCTTC. Full variable domain (remainder filled in from reference TRBV11-2 and TRBJ2-1): EAGVAQSPRYKIIEKRQSVAFWCNPISGHATLYWYQQILGQGPKLLIQFQNNGVVDDSQLPKDRFSAERLKGVDSTLKIQPAKLEDSAVYLCASSVGTSGNEQFFGPGTRLTVL.

This chain links TRBV7-2 with TRBJ1-6; maybe TRBD1 (5 bases). The CDR3 has 14 amino acids. Trimming left V 4 bases short and J 8 bases short, with 12 bases between. Germline CDR1 SGHTA, CDR2 FQGNSA. CDR3 amino acids: CASSSGGVYSPLHF. CDR3 nucleotide sequence: TGTGCCAGCAGCTCGGGGGGGGTTTATTCACCCCTCCACTTT.

The V gene is TRBV10-3, the J gene TRBJ2-3; TRBD1 agrees at 7 bases. The CDR3 has 10 residues. Losses at the gene ends were 9 bases for V and 6 bases for J; bases not matched to a gene: 0. Germline V gene lookup returns CDR1 ENHRY and CDR2 SYGVKD. CDR3 sequence (DNA): TGTGCCATAGGGGGCGATACGCAGTATTTT. Residues: CAIGGDTQYF.

The genes are TRBV18 and TRBJ2-7; the match to TRBD1 covers 8 bases. Losses at the gene ends were 9 bases for V and 3 bases for J; bases not matched to a gene: 4. Germline V gene data show CDR1 as KGHSH and CDR2 as LQKENI. There are 12 residues in the CDR3. The DNA of the CDR3 is TGTGCCAGTTCCGGGACAGGCTACGAGCAGTACTTC. It is translated as CASSGTGYEQYF.

J is TRBJ2-7 and V is TRBV3-1 (or the pseudogene TRBV3-2); 9 bases line up with TRBD1. The germline V gene encodes CDR1 LGHDT and CDR2 YNNKEL (reference sequence). The junction had 4 bases not matched to a gene; V was cut back by 2 bases and J by 5 bases. The CDR3 totals 14 residues. The CDR3 loop reads CASSQSDRGHEQYF. For the CDR3, the DNA is TGTGCCAGCAGCCAATCGGACAGGGGACACGAGCAGTACTTC.

The chain combines TRBV7-2 with TRBJ2-7; a weak D match, TRBD2 (5 bases). V gave up 1 base and J gave up 2 bases, with 6 bases separating them. The CDR3 loop spans 13 amino acids. Germline lookup yields CDR1 SGHTA and CDR2 FQGNSA. The CDR3 sequence: CASSLERAYEQYF. The CDR3 DNA sequence: TGTGCCAGCAGCTTAGAGAGGGCCTACGAGCAGTACTTC.

Turning to this clone: One end of the junction is discordant with germline, which a read error may explain. The chain carries TRBV29-1 and TRBJ1-1; 10 bases agree with TRBD1. The CDR3 spans 14 residues. Germline V lookup: CDR1 SQVTM, CDR2 ANQGSEA. The chain's CDR3 is CSVEDRGRSTEAFF. The CDR3 DNA follows: TGCAGCGTAGAAGACAGGGGGCGTTCCACTGAAGCTTTCTTT.

The CDR3 loop reads CASSEQVLRGEKLFF. DNA for the CDR3: TGTGCCAGCAGTGAACAGGTCCTTAGGGGTGAAAAACTGTTTTTT. The chain combines TRBV2 with TRBJ1-4, with a weak D call TRBD1 (5 bases). CDR3 length: 15 amino acids. CDR1 is SNHLY and CDR2 is FYNNEI in the germline V gene. The V gene lost 2 bases and the J gene lost 7 bases, with 14 bases spanning the gap.

This clone was observed a handful of times. The chain uses TRBV2 and TRBJ1-5; no definite D call. The V and J ends lost 6 bases and 5 bases respectively, with 8 bases between them. CDR3 length: 12 amino acids. Germline V gene data show CDR1 as SNHLY and CDR2 as FYNNEI. CDR3 in amino acids: CASSGRDQPQHF. The CDR3 nucleotides read TGTGCCAGCAGCGGCCGGGATCAGCCCCAGCATTTT.